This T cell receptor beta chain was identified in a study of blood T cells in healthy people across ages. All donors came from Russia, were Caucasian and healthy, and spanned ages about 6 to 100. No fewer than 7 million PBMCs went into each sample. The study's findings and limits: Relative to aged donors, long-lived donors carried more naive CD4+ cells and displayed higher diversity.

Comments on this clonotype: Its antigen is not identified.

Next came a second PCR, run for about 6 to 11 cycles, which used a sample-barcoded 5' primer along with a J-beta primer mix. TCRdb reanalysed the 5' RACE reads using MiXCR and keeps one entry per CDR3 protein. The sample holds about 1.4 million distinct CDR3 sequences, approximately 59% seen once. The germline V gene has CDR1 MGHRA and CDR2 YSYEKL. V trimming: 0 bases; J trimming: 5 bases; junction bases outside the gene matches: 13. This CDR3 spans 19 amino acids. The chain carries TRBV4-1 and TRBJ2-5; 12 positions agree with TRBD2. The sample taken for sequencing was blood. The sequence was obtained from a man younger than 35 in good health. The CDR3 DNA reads TGCGCCAGCAGCCAAGATACCGGGACTAGCGGGCTATCTCGGGAGACCCAGTACTTC. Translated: CASSQDTGTSGLSRETQYF.